Listed here is a single T cell receptor beta chain. There are 16 residues in the CDR3. The V and J ends lost 2 bases and 2 bases, in that order; junction bases with no gene match: 4. CDR1 and CDR2 (germline): LGHNA, YNFKEQ. This sample was included in a study of blood T cell repertoires in COVID-19. Overall study context: Italy, Spain and the United States were the sources of the convalescent and acute COVID-19 samples.

In the original workflow: Amplification of reference gene primers was used by the study to estimate nucleated cell counts. Some clones are missing from TCRdb's copy, which holds only in-frame ones; the method was immunoSEQ multiplex PCR. D and trimming come from the DNA, and the V and J calls and clone size come from that table. This table holds 150,000 to 180,000 clones, over 65% found once. The receptor was isolated from a man older than 75 with acute or convalescent COVID-19. This chain uses TRBV4-2 with TRBJ2-3, with TRBD2 matching over 10 bases. Sequenced sample: peripheral blood. The CDR3 bases are TGTGCCAGCAGCCAACCTAGCGGGGGCTACACAGATACGCAGTATTTT. Translated, it gives CASSQPSGGYTDTQYF.